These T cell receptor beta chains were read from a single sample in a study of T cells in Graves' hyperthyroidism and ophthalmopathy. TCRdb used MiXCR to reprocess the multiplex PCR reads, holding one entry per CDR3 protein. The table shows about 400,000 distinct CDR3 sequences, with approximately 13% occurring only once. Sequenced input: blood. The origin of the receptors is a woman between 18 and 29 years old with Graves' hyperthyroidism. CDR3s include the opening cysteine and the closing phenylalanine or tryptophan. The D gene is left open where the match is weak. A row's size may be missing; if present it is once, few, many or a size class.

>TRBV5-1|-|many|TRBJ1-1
CASSSNQGSEAFF
TGCGCCAGCAGCTCCAATCAGGGTTCTGAAGCTTTCTTT
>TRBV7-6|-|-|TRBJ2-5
CASSPGFYYQETQYF
TGTGCCAGCAGCCCGGGTTTTTACTACCAAGAGACCCAGTACTTC
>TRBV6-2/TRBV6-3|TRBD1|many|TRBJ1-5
CASSWDRGLVYSNQPQHF
TGTGCCAGCAGTTGGGACAGGGGGCTTGTCTATAGCAATCAGCCCCAGCATTTT
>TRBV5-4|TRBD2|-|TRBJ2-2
CASIAGGPGTGELFF
TGTGCCAGTATAGCGGGAGGGCCGGGCACCGGGGAGCTGTTTTTT
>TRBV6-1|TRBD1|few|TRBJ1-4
CASSDTGGTNEKLFF
TGTGCCAGCAGTGACACAGGGGGCACTAATGAAAAACTGTTTTTT
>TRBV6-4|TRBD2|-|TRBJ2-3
CASKKEKTSPRERTDTQYF
TGTGCCAGCAAGAAAGAGAAGACTAGCCCCAGGGAGCGCACAGATACGCAGTATTTT
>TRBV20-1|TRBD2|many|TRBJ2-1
CSAINALAAYNEQFF
TGCAGTGCTATTAACGCGCTAGCGGCCTACAATGAGCAGTTCTTC
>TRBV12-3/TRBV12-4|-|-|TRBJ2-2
CASTRIGELFF
TGTGCCAGCACCCGTATCGGGGAGCTGTTTTTT
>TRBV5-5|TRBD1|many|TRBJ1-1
CASSLGQGYTEAFF
TGTGCCAGCAGCTTGGGACAGGGGTACACTGAAGCTTTCTTT
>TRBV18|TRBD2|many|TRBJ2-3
CASSPTGTSGRATDTQYF
TGTGCCAGCTCACCAACCGGGACTAGCGGGAGGGCGACAGATACGCAGTATTTT
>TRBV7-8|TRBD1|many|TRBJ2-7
CASSLYGTENYEQYF
TGTGCCAGCAGCTTATATGGGACAGAAAACTACGAGCAGTACTTC
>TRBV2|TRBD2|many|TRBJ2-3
CASSTLTSGRGDTQYF
TGTGCCAGCAGTACCCTGACTAGCGGGAGAGGGGATACGCAGTATTTT
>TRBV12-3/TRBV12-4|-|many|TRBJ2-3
CASRARTTDTQYF
TGTGCCAGCAGAGCCAGAACCACAGATACGCAGTATTTT
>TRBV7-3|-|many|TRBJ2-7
CASEGTVSYEQYF
TGTGCCAGTGAGGGGACGGTGTCCTACGAGCAGTACTTC
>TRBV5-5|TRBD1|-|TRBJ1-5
CASSPGQGVDQPQHF
TGTGCCAGCAGCCCCGGACAGGGAGTTGATCAGCCCCAGCATTTT
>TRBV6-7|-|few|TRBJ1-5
CASSYSERSGGMDNQPQHF
TGTGCCAGCAGTTACTCGGAGAGGTCTGGAGGGATGGACAATCAGCCCCAGCATTTT
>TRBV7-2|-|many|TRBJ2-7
CASSYQGLSGTYEQYF
TGTGCCAGCAGCTACCAAGGTCTGAGCGGTACCTACGAGCAGTACTTC
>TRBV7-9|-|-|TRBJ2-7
CASSPKLGALTYEQYF
TGTGCCAGCAGCCCAAAATTGGGGGCCCTGACCTACGAGCAGTACTTC
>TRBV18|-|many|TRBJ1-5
CASSPGRVGQPQHF
TGTGCCAGCTCACCAGGACGCGTGGGTCAGCCCCAGCATTTT
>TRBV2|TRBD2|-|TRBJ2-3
CASSESGSIDTQYF
TGTGCCAGCAGTGAAAGCGGGAGTATAGATACGCAGTATTTT
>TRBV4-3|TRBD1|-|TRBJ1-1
CASSQVGQGDTEAFF
TGCGCCAGCAGCCAAGTAGGACAGGGAGACACTGAAGCTTTCTTT
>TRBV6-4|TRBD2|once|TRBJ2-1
CASSEGLAGSNEQFF
TGTGCCAGCAGTGAGGGACTAGCGGGATCGAATGAGCAGTTCTTC
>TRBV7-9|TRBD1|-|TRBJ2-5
CASSLVTGGLGETQYF
TGTGCCAGCAGCTTAGTTACAGGGGGGCTTGGAGAGACCCAGTACTTC
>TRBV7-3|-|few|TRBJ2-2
CASSSPGAGELFF
TGTGCCAGCAGCTCCCCGGGGGCCGGGGAGCTGTTTTTT
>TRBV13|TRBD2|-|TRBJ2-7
CASSSLGLANYEQYF
TGTGCCAGCAGCTCCCTCGGACTAGCGAACTACGAGCAGTACTTC
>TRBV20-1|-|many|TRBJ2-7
CSARDRMRWEQYF
TGCAGTGCTAGAGATCGGATGCGCTGGGAGCAGTACTTC
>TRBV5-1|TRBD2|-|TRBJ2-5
CASSTGLAGELETQYF
TGCGCCAGCAGCACCGGACTAGCGGGAGAGTTGGAGACCCAGTACTTC
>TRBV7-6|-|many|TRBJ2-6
CASSLVRTDSGANVLTF
TGTGCCAGCAGCTTAGTCCGGACAGACTCTGGGGCCAACGTCCTGACTTTC